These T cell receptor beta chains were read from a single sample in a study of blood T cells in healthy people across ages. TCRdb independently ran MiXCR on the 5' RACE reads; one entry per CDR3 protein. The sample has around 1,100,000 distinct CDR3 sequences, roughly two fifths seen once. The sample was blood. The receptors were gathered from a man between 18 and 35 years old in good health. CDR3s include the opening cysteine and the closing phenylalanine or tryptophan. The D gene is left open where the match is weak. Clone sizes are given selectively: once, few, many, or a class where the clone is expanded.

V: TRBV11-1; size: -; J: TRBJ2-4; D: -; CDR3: CASSLGAQNEQYF; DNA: TGTGCCAGCAGCTTGGGGGCGCAAAATGAGCAGTACTTC
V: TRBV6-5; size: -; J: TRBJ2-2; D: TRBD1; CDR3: CASSRTGSRITGELFF; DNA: TGTGCCAGCAGCAGGACAGGGTCACGGATCACCGGGGAGCTGTTTTTT
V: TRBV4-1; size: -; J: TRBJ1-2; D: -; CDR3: CASSQPSRGSRDGYTF; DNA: TGCGCCAGCAGCCAACCTTCTAGGGGGAGCAGGGATGGCTACACCTTC
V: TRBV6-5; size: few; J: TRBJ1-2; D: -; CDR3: CASSKTETGLYGYTF; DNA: TGTGCCAGCAGTAAGACTGAGACAGGCCTCTATGGCTACACCTTC
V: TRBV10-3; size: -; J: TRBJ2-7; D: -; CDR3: CAISEGTSAYEQYF; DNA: TGTGCCATCAGTGAGGGGACGTCCGCCTACGAGCAGTACTTC
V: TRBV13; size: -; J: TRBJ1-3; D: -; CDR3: CASSNGGPITGTTIYF; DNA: TGTGCCAGCTCCAACGGGGGTCCGATCACTGGAACCACCATATATTTT
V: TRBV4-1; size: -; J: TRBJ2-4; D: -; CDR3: CASSQGRGRTENIQYF; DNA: TGCGCCAGCAGCCAAGGGAGGGGGAGGACGGAAAACATTCAGTACTTC
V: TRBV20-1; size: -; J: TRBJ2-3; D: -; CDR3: CSARAGVGDTQYF; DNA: TGCAGTGCTAGAGCTGGGGTGGGAGATACGCAGTATTTT
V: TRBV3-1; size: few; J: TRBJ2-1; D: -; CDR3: CASSQSYSSYNEQFF; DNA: TGTGCCAGCAGCCAGTCTTACAGCTCCTACAATGAGCAGTTCTTC
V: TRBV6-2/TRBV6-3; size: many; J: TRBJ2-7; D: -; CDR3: CASTAISSYEQYF; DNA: TGTGCCAGCACCGCAATTTCTTCCTACGAGCAGTACTTC
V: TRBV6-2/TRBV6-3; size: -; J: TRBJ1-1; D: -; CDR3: CASSYPPGQLNTEAFF; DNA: TGTGCCAGCAGTTACCCACCGGGACAATTGAACACTGAAGCTTTCTTT
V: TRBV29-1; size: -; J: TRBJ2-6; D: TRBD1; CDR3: CSIEDSRTGGSGANVLTF; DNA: TGCAGCATTGAAGATTCTCGGACAGGGGGATCTGGGGCCAACGTCCTGACTTTC
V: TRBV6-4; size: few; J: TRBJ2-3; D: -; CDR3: CASSSSQGADTQYF; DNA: TGTGCCAGCAGTAGTTCACAGGGAGCAGATACGCAGTATTTT
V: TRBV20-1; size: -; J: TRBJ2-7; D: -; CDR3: CSARDFGGSYEQYF; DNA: TGCAGTGCTAGAGATTTTGGGGGGTCCTACGAGCAGTACTTC
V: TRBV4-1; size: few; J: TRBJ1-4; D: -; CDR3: CASSQPPGSLSEKLFF; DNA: TGCGCCAGCAGCCAGCCCCCGGGAAGCCTCTCCGAAAAACTGTTTTTT
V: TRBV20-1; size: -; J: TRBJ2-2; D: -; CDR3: CSARVASGELFF; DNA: TGCAGTGCTAGAGTGGCTTCCGGGGAGCTGTTTTTT
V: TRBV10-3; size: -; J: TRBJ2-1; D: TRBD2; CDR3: CAISGAGLELGEQFF; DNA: TGTGCCATCAGTGGAGCAGGACTAGAGTTAGGTGAGCAGTTCTTC
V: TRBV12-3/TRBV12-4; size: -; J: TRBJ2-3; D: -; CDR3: CASSFAGPGTDTQYF; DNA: TGTGCCAGCAGTTTTGCGGGGCCAGGGACAGATACGCAGTATTTT
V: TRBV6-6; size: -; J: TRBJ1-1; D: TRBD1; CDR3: CASSPRDRGPNTEAFF; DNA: TGTGCCAGCAGTCCCCGGGACAGGGGGCCGAACACTGAAGCTTTCTTT
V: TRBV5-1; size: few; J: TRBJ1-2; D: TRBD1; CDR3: CASSLAGTVNYGYTF; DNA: TGCGCCAGCAGCTTGGCCGGGACAGTTAACTATGGCTACACCTTC
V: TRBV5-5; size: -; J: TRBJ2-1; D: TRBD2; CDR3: CASSFRAGRNEQFF; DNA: TGTGCCAGCAGCTTCCGAGCGGGGAGGAATGAGCAGTTCTTC
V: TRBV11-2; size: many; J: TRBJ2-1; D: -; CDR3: CASSPNYEQFF; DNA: TGTGCCAGCAGCCCGAACTATGAGCAGTTCTTC
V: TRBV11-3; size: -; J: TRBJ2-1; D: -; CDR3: CASSLGAVQNNEQFF; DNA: TGTGCCAGCAGCTTGGGGGCGGTCCAAAACAATGAGCAGTTCTTC
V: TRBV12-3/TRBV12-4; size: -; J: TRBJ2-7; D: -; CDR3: CASSFRDRSSYEQYF; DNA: TGTGCCAGCAGTTTCCGAGATAGGAGCTCCTACGAGCAGTACTTC
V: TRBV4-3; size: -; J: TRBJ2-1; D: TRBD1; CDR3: CASSQDTDRRYNEQFF; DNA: TGCGCCAGCAGCCAGGATACGGACAGGCGGTACAATGAGCAGTTCTTC
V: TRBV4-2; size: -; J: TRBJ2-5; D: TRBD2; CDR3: CASSQGETSGRWGETQYF; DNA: TGTGCCAGCAGCCAAGGGGAAACTAGCGGCCGGTGGGGAGAGACCCAGTACTTC
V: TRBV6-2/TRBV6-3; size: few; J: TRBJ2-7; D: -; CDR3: CASTGASYEQYF; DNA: TGTGCCAGTACGGGGGCCTCCTACGAGCAGTACTTC
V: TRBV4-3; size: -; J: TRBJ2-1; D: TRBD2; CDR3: CAGSQTSGGLNEQFF; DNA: TGCGCCGGCAGCCAAACTAGCGGGGGCCTCAATGAGCAGTTCTTC
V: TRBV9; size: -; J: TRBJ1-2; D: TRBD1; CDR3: CASSVVDRDNGYTF; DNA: TGTGCCAGCAGCGTTGTCGACAGGGACAATGGCTACACCTTC
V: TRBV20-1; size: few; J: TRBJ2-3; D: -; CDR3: CSARIVDTQYF; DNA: TGCAGTGCTAGAATTGTGGATACGCAGTATTTT
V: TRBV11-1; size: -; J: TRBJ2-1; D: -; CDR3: CASSILQGGDNEQFF; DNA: TGTGCCAGCAGCATACTACAGGGGGGGGACAATGAGCAGTTCTTC
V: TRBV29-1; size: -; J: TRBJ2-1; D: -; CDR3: CSVVTYNEQFF; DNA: TGCAGCGTTGTCACCTACAATGAGCAGTTCTTC
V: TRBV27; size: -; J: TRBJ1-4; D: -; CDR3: CATALAFNEKLFF; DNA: TGTGCCACCGCGCTCGCTTTCAATGAAAAACTGTTTTTT
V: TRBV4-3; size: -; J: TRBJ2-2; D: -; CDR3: CASSQVFDDDTGELFF; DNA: TGCGCCAGCAGCCAAGTATTCGATGACGACACCGGGGAGCTGTTTTTT
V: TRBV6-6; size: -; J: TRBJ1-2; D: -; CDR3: CASSPGRAPGGYTF; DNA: TGTGCCAGCAGCCCCGGTAGGGCCCCTGGCGGCTACACCTTC
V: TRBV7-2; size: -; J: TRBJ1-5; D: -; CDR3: CASSFAPVANQPQHF; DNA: TGTGCCAGCAGCTTTGCACCAGTAGCAAATCAGCCCCAGCATTTT
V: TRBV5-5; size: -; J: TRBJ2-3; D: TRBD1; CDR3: CASSTLFDRGSSGTQYF; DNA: TGTGCCAGCAGCACCCTTTTCGACAGGGGTTCGTCAGGTACGCAGTATTTT
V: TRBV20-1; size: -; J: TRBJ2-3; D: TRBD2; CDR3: CSASPELAGVSDTQYF; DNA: TGCAGTGCTAGTCCGGAACTAGCGGGGGTTTCAGATACGCAGTATTTT
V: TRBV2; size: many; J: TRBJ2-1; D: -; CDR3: CASSEGVRINEQFF; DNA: TGTGCCAGCAGTGAAGGGGTGAGGATCAATGAGCAGTTCTTC
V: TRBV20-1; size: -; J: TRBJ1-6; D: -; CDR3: CSAPGTNNSPLHF; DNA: TGCAGTGCCCCCGGGACGAATAATTCACCCCTCCACTTT
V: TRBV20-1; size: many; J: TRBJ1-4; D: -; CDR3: CSASPAPGTGEKLFF; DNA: TGCAGTGCTAGCCCAGCCCCTGGTACAGGGGAAAAACTGTTTTTT
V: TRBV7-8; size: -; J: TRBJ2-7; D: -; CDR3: CASSLASSEQYF; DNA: TGTGCCAGCAGCTTAGCGTCGAGCGAGCAGTACTTC
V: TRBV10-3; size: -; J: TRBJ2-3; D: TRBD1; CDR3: CAISQTGVADTQYF; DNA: TGTGCCATCAGTCAGACAGGGGTAGCGGATACGCAGTATTTT
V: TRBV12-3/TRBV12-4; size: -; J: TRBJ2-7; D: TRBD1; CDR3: CASRPQGNSDEQYF; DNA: TGTGCCAGCAGACCACAGGGGAACTCCGACGAGCAGTACTTC
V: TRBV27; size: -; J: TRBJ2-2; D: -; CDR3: CASSYDREATGELFF; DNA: TGTGCCAGCAGTTACGACAGGGAGGCCACCGGGGAGCTGTTTTTT
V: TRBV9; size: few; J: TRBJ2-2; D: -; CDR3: CASSSFTGELFF; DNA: TGTGCCAGCAGTAGCTTCACCGGGGAGCTGTTTTTT
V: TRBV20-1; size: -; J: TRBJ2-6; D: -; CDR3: CSAPVAGNSGANVLTF; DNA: TGCAGTGCCCCCGTGGCAGGTAACTCTGGGGCCAACGTCCTGACTTTC
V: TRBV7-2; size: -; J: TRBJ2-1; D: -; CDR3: CASRSDVNEQFF; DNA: TGTGCCAGCAGGTCCGATGTGAATGAGCAGTTCTTC
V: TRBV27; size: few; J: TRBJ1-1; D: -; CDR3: CASSSPIRNTEAFF; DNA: TGTGCCAGCAGTTCACCAATCCGGAACACTGAAGCTTTCTTT
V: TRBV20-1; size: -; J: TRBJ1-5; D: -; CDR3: CSALGQRNNQPQHF; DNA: TGCAGTGCCCTAGGACAGCGCAACAATCAGCCCCAGCATTTT
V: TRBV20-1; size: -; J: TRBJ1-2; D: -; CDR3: CSASGTPGYGYTF; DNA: TGCAGTGCTAGTGGCACTCCGGGCTATGGCTACACCTTC
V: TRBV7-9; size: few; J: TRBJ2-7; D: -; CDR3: CASSWGEEQYF; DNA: TGTGCCAGCAGCTGGGGAGAGGAGCAGTACTTC
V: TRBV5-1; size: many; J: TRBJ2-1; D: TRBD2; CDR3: CASSAGLADYNEQFF; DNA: TGCGCCAGCAGCGCGGGACTAGCGGATTACAATGAGCAGTTCTTC
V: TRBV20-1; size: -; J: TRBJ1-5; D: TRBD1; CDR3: CSAGDSSNQPQHF; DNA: TGCAGTGCGGGGGACAGTAGCAATCAGCCCCAGCATTTT
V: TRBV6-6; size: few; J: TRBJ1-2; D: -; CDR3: CASSYPSTGYEDYGYTF; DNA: TGTGCCAGCAGTTACCCATCCACAGGGTACGAAGACTATGGCTACACCTTC
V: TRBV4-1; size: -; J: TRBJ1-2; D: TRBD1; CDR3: CASSQDPLGQDPSGYTF; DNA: TGCGCCAGCAGCCAAGATCCCTTGGGACAGGATCCCTCCGGCTACACCTTC
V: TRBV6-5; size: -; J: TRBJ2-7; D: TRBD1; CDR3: CASSPRQGEYEQYF; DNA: TGTGCCAGCAGTCCGAGACAGGGGGAATACGAGCAGTACTTC